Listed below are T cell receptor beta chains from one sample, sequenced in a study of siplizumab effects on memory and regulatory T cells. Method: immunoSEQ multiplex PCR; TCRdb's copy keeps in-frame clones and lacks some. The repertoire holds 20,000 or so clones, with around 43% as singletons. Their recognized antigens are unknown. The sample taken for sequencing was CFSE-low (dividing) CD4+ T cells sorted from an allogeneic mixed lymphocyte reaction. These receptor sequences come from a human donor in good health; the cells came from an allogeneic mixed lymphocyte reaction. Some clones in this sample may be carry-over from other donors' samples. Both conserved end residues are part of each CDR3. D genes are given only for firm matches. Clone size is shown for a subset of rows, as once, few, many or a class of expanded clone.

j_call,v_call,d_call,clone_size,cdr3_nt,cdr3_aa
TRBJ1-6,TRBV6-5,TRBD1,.,TGTGCCAGCAGTTACGCCCCGACAGGGACTAATTCACCCCTCCACTTT,CASSYAPTGTNSPLHF
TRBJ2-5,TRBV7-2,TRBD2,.,TGTGCCAGCAGTCAGTCTAGCGGGGCCGGGGAGACCCAGTACTTC,CASSQSSGAGETQYF
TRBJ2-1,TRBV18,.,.,TGTGCCAGCTCGCCCAACCCGCTAGAGCAGTTCTTC,CASSPNPLEQFF
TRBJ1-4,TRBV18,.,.,TGTGCCAGCTCATCACAGAGGGTAACCGTGACTAATGAAAAACTGTTTTTT,CASSSQRVTVTNEKLFF
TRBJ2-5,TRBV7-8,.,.,TGTGCCAGCAGCTTATTGACGGAGACCCAGTACTTC,CASSLLTETQYF
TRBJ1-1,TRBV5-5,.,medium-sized,TGTGCCAGCAGCTTGTGGACGAACACTGAAGCTTTCTTT,CASSLWTNTEAFF
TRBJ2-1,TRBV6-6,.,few,TGTGCCAGCAGGGACTTCAATGAGCAGTTCTTC,CASRDFNEQFF
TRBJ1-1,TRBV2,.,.,TGTGCCAGCAGTGTCGCAATCCCAGGGACGACTGAAGCTTTCTTT,CASSVAIPGTTEAFF
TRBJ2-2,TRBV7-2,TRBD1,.,TGTGCCAGCAGCCCGACAGGGTTCGGCGGGGAGCTGTTTTTT,CASSPTGFGGELFF
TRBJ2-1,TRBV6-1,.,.,TGTGCCAGCAGCGAGACTAGGGAGCAGTTCTTC,CASSETREQFF
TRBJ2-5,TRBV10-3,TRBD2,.,TGTGCCGCCCGGACTAGGGGAGAGACCCAGCACTTC,CAARTRGETQHF
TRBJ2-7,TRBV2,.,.,TGTGCCAGCAGGGAGGGAGCAGGGCTTATTGGGAAGCAGTACTTC,CASREGAGLIGKQYF
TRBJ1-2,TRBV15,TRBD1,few,TGTGCCACCAGCAGGGGACAGGGGGCGAGTGGCTACACCTTC,CATSRGQGASGYTF
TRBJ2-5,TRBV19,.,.,TGTGCCAGCCGGATCCCTCCTCCACTAGCAGCCGCCTTTGGGACCCAGTACTTC,CASRIPPPLAAAFGTQYF
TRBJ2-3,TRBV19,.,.,TGTGCCAGTAGTATCTTGGGCGTTAGCACAGATACGCAGTATTTT,CASSILGVSTDTQYF
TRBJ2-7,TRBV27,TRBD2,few,TGTGCCAGCAGTAAACTCGGACTAGCGGGCATGTACGAGCAGTACTTC,CASSKLGLAGMYEQYF
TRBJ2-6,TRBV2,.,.,TGTGCCAGCAGACTTGACATTTTCTCTGGGGCCAACGTCCTGACTTTC,CASRLDIFSGANVLTF
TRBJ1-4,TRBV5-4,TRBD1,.,TGTGCCAGCAGCTCTAGGGACAGGGGGCGTAATGAAAAACTGTTTTTT,CASSSRDRGRNEKLFF
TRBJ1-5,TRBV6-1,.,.,TGTGCCAGCAGAAAAGGGGGGATAGGCAATCAGCCCCAGCATTTT,CASRKGGIGNQPQHF
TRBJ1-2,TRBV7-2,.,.,TGTGCCAGCAGCTTAGTTCAGACAGGCTATGGCTACACCTTC,CASSLVQTGYGYTF
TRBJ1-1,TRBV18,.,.,TGTGCCAGCTCCCTCCTTGAGGGGGGCGCGGGGACTGAAGCTTTCTTT,CASSLLEGGAGTEAFF
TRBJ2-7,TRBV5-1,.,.,TGCGCCAGCAGCTTGGGTAGCGGAGGTCCCTACGAGCAGTACTTC,CASSLGSGGPYEQYF
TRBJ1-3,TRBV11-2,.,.,TGTGCCAGCAGCTTAGATTCGGGCAGCTTTGACGGAAACACCATATATTTT,CASSLDSGSFDGNTIYF
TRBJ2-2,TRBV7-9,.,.,TGTGCCAGCAGCTTAGAATATAGCTACACCGGGGAGCTGTTTTTT,CASSLEYSYTGELFF
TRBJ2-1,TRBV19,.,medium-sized,TGTGCCAGTAGGCCCCACGAGGGCAGGGCGGCCAATGAGCAGTTCTTC,CASRPHEGRAANEQFF
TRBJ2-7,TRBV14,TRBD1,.,TGTGCCAGCAGCCCCGGGACAGGGTTTGTCTACGAGCAGTACTTC,CASSPGTGFVYEQYF
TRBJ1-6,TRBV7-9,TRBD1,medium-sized,TGTGCCAGCAGCTCGGGACAGGGAGTAGGGTCACCCCTCCACTTT,CASSSGQGVGSPLHF
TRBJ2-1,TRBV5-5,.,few,TGTGCCAGCAGCTTGTGGTCGGGTTCACCCAATGAGCAGTTCTTC,CASSLWSGSPNEQFF
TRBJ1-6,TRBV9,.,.,TGTGCCAGCAGTATCTCTGGACGGACTTATTCACCCCTCCACTTT,CASSISGRTYSPLHF